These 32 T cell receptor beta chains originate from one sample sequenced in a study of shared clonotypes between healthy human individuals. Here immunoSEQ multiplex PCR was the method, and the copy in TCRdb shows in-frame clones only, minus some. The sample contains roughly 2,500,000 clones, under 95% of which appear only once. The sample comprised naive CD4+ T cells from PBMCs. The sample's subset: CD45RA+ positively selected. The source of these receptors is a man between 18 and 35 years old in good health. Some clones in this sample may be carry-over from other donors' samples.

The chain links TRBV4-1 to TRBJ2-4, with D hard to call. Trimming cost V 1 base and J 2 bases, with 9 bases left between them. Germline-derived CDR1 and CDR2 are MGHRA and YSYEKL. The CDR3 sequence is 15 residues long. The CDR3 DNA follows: TGCGCCAGCAGCCAAGTTGGGGTTACCAAAAACATTCAGTACTTC. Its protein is CASSQVGVTKNIQYF.

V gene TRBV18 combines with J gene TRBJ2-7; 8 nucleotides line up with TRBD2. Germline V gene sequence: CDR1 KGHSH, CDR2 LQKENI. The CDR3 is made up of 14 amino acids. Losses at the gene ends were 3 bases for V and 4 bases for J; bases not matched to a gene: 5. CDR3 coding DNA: TGTGCCAGCTCACCCACGGCGGGGGGATACGAGCAGTACTTC. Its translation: CASSPTAGGYEQYF. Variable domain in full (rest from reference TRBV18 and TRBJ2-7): NAGVMQNPRHLVRRRGQEARLRCSPMKGHSHVYWYRQLPEEGLKFMVYLQKENIIDESGMPKERFSAEFPKEGPSILRIQQVVRGDSAAYFCASSPTAGGYEQYFGPGTRLTVT.

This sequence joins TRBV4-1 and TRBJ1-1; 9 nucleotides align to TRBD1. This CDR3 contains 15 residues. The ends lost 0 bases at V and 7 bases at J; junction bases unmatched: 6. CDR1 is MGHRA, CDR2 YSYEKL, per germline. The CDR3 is CASSQEGQGRGEAFF. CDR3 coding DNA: TGCGCCAGCAGCCAAGAGGGACAGGGTCGGGGTGAAGCTTTCTTT.

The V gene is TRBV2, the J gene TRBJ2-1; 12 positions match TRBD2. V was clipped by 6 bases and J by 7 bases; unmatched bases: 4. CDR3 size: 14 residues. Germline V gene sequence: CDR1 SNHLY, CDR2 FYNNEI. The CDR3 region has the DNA TGTGCCAGCAGAGGACTAGCGGGACAGAATGAGCAGTTCTTC. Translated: CASRGLAGQNEQFF.

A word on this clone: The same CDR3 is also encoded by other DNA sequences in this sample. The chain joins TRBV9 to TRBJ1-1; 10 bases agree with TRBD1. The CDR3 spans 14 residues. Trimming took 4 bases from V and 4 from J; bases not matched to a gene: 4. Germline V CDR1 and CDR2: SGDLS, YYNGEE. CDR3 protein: CASSFGQGGTEAFF. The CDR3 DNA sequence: TGTGCCAGCAGCTTCGGACAGGGGGGCACTGAAGCTTTCTTT.

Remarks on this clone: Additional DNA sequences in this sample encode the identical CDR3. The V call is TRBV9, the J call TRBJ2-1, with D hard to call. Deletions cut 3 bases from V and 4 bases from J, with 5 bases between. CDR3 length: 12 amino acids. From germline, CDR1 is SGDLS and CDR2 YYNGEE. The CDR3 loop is CASSGTYNEQFF. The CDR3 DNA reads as TGTGCCAGCAGCGGAACTTACAATGAGCAGTTCTTC.

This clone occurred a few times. The DNA for the CDR3 is TGTGCCAGCAGTGACCAGGGCTCTGGGGCCAACGTCCTGACTTTC. Translating gives CASSDQGSGANVLTF. The rearrangement uses TRBV25-1 and TRBJ2-6, with a possible D match to TRBD1 (5 bases). The length of the CDR3 is 15 residues. V shed 3 bases and J shed 0 bases, with 6 bases lying between them. Germline-derived CDR1 and CDR2 are MGHDK and SYGVNS.

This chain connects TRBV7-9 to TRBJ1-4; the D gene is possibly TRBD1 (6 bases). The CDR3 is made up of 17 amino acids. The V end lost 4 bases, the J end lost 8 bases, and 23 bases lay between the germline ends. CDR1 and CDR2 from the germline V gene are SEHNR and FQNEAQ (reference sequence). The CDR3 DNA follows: TGTGCCAGCAGCTCCTTACGTCGACAGGTTTTAGGGGAAAAACTGTTTTTT. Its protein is CASSSLRRQVLGEKLFF.

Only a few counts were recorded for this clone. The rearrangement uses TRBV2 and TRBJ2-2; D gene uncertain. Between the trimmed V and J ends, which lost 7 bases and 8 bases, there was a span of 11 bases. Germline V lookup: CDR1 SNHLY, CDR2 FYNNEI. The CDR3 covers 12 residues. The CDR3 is CASTQLGGELFF. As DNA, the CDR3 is TGTGCCAGCACCCAGCTGGGGGGGGAGCTGTTTTTT.

CDR3 amino acids: CASRETSGSYIFEQYF. The CDR3 DNA sequence: TGTGCCAGTAGAGAAACTAGCGGATCTTATATTTTCGAGCAGTACTTC. V usage is TRBV19 and J usage is TRBJ2-7, with 8 bases identical to TRBD2. This CDR3 is 16 amino acids long. With 6 bases clipped from V and 6 bases from J, the junction kept 16 bases outside the gene matches. Per germline, CDR1 LNHDA and CDR2 SQIVND (reference sequence).

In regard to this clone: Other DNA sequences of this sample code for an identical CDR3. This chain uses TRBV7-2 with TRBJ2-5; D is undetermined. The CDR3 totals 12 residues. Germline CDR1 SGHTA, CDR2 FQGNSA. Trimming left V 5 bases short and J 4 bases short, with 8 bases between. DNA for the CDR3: TGTGCCAGCAGCCTAGGTACAGAGACCCAGTACTTC. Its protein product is CASSLGTETQYF.

DNA for the CDR3: TGTGCCACCACTCGCACGCAGTCCTACAATGAGCAGTTCTTC. Translated, it gives CATTRTQSYNEQFF. The chain joins TRBV2 to TRBJ2-1; D is unresolved. The germline V and J ends were trimmed by 10 bases and 1 base, with 14 bases remaining between them. Germline values: CDR1 SNHLY, CDR2 FYNNEI. The CDR3 extends over 14 amino acids.

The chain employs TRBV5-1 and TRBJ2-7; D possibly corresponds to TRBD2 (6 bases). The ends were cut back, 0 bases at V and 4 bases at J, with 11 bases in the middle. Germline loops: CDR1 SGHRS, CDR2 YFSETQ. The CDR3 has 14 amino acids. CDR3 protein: CASSLALGLYEQYF. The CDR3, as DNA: TGCGCCAGCAGCTTGGCCTTGGGACTTTACGAGCAGTACTTC.

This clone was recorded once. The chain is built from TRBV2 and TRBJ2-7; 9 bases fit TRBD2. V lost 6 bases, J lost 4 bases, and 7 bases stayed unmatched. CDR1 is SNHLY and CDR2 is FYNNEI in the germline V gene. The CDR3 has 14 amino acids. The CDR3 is CASSLSGRGYEQYF. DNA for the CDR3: TGTGCCAGCAGCCTTAGCGGGAGAGGGTACGAGCAGTACTTC.

The DNA for the CDR3 is TGTGCCAGCAGTTTACTCGGACAGGGGGGATCCTACGAGCAGTACTTC. As protein: CASSLLGQGGSYEQYF. The chain carries TRBV28 and TRBJ2-7, with 10 bases aligning to TRBD1. CDR1 MDHEN and CDR2 SYDVKM come from the germline V gene. The CDR3 runs 16 residues. V lost 2 bases, J lost 1 base, and 5 bases stayed unmatched.

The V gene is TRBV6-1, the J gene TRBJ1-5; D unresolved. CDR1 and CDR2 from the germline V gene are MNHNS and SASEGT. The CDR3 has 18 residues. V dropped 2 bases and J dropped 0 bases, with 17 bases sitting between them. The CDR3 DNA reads TGTGCCAGCAGTGAATCAAGGTTCTCACCTAATAGCAATCAGCCCCAGCATTTT. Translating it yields CASSESRFSPNSNQPQHF.

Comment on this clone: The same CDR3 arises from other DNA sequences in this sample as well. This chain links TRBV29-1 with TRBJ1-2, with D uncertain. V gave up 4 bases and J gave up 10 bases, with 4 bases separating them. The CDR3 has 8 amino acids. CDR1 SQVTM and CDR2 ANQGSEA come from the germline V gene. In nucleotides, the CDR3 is TGCAGCGTTGGTGTCTACACCTTC. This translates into CSVGVYTF.

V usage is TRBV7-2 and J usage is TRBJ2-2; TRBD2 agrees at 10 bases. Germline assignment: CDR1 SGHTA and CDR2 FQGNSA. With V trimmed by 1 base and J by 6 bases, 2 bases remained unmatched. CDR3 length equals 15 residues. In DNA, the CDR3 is TGTGCCAGCAGCTTAGGGCTAGCGGGAGCCGGGGAGCTGTTTTTT. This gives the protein CASSLGLAGAGELFF.

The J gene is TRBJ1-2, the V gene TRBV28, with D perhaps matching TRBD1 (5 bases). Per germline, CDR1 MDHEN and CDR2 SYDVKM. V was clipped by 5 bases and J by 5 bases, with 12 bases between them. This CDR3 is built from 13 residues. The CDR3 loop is CASSEMTVYGYTF. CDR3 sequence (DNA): TGTGCCAGCAGTGAAATGACAGTTTATGGCTACACCTTC.

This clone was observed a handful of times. The CDR3 loop reads CASSRSQGEAFF. CDR3 nucleotides: TGTGCCAGCAGCCGAAGCCAGGGTGAAGCTTTCTTT. The gene calls are TRBV28 and TRBJ1-1; weak D call: TRBD1 (5 bases). The CDR3 runs to 12 residues. Germline loops: CDR1 MDHEN, CDR2 SYDVKM. Trimming shortened V by 6 bases and J by 7 bases, and 12 bases separated the two germline ends. Full variable domain (rest looked up from reference TRBV28 and TRBJ1-1): DVKVTQSSRYLVKRTGEKVFLECVQDMDHENMFWYRQDPGLGLRLIYFSYDVKMKEKGDIPEGYSVSREKKERFSLILESASTNQTSMYLCASSRSQGEAFFGQGTRLTVV.

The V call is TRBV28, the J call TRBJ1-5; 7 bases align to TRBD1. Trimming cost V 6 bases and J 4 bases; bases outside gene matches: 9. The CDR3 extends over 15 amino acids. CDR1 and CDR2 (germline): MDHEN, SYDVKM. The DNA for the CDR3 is TGTGCCAGCAGATCACAGACAGGGCGGAATCAGCCCCAGCATTTT. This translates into CASRSQTGRNQPQHF.

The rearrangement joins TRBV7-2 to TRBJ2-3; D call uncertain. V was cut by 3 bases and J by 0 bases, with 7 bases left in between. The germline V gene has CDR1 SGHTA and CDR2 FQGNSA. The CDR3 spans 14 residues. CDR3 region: CASSLFQSTDTQYF. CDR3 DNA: TGTGCCAGCAGCTTGTTCCAGAGCACAGATACGCAGTATTTT.

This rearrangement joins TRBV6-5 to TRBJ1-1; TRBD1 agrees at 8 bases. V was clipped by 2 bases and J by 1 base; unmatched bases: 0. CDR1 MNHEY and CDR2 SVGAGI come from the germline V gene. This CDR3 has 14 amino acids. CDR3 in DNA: TGTGCCAGCAGTTACACAGGGGGGAACACTGAAGCTTTCTTT. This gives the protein CASSYTGGNTEAFF.

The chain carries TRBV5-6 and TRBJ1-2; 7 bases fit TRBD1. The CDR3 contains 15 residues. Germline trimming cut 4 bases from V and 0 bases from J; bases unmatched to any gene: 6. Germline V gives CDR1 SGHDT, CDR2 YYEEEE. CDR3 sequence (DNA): TGTGCCAGCAGCCTAGACAGGGTAGCTAACTATGGCTACACCTTC. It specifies CASSLDRVANYGYTF.

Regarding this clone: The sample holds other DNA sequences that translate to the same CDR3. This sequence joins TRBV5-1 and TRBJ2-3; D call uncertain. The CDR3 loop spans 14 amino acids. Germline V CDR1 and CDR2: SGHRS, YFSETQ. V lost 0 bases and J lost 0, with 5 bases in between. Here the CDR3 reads CASSLGRSTDTQYF. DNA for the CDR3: TGCGCCAGCAGCTTGGGACGGAGCACAGATACGCAGTATTTT.

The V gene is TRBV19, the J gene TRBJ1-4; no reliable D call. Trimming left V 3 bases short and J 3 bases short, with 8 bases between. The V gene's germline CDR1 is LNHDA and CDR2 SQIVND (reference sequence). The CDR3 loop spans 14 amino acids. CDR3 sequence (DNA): TGTGCCAGTAGTATCAGGAGTTCTAATGAAAAACTGTTTTTT. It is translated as CASSIRSSNEKLFF.

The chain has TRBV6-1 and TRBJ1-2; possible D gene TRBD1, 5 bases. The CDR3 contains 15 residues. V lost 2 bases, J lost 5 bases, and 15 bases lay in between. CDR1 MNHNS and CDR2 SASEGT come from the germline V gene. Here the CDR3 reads CASSELWQGPYGYTF. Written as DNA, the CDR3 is TGTGCCAGCAGTGAACTCTGGCAGGGACCTTATGGCTACACCTTC.

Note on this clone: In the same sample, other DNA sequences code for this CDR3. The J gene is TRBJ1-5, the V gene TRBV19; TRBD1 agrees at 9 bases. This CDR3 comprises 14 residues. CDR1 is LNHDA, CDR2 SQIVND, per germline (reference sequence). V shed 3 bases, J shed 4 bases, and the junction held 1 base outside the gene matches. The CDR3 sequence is CASSIGTGNQPQHF. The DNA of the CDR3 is TGTGCCAGTAGTATTGGGACAGGGAATCAGCCCCAGCATTTT.

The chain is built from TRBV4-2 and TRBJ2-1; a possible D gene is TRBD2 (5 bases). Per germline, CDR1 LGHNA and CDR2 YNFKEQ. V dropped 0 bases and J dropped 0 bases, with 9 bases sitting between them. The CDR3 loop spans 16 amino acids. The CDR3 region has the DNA TGTGCCAGCAGCCAAGATGGGGAGAGCTCCTACAATGAGCAGTTCTTC. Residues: CASSQDGESSYNEQFF.

The CDR3 region is CASSHPKTDTQYF. CDR3 bases: TGCGCCAGCAGCCACCCGAAGACAGATACGCAGTATTTT. The V call is TRBV4-3, the J call TRBJ2-3; no reliable D call. The germline V and J ends were trimmed by 3 bases and 3 bases, with 7 bases remaining between them. The CDR3 extends over 13 amino acids. Looked up from germline, CDR1 is LGHNA and CDR2 is YSLEER.

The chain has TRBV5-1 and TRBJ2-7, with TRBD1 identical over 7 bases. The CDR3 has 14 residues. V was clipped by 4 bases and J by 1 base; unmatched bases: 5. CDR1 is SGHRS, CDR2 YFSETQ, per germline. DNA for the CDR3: TGCGCCAGCAGCACCGGGACAGTATCCTACGAGCAGTACTTC. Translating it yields CASSTGTVSYEQYF.

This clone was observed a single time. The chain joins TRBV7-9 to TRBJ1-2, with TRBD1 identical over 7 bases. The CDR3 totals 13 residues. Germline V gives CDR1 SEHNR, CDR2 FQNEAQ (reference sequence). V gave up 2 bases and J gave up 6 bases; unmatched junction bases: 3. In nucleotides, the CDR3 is TGTGCCAGCAGCTTAAGGGGGCAGGATGGCTACACCTTC. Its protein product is CASSLRGQDGYTF.